The present T cell receptor (beta chain) was sequenced within a study of blood T cell repertoires in COVID-19. V lost 6 bases to trimming and J lost 4 bases, with 18 bases between them. The CDR3 spans 15 residues. The germline V gene has CDR1 SNHLY and CDR2 FYNNEI. Data came from immunoSEQ multiplex PCR; TCRdb stores just in-frame clones and leaves some out. In the table there are under 300,000 clones, over 70% of which are singletons. The sequence was collected from a woman aged 40 to 49 who had been exposed to COVID-19. The chain combines TRBV2 with TRBJ1-2, with D uncertain. Sequenced: PBMCs or T cells enriched from blood (not recorded which). The DNA of the CDR3 is TGTGCCAGCAGAGAACGATCTGGGGAGGGCTATGGCTACACCTTC. Its protein product is CASRERSGEGYGYTF.